The clone carrying this TCR beta chain was counted at least ten times. Its antigen is as yet unknown. The authors made TCR beta libraries by quantitative 5'-RACE with molecular barcodes. MiXCR was run by TCRdb on the 5' RACE reads, yielding one entry per CDR3 protein. The sample holds 800,000 to 900,000 distinct CDR3 sequences, about 11% seen once. These data come from a study of CD8 T cells in ankylosing spondylitis. Notes on the study in general: One TCR beta motif, made up of roughly 8 highly homologous variants, appeared characteristic of ankylosing spondylitis blood.

Sequencing was performed on blood, either unsorted or a sorted T cell fraction (not recorded which). The sequence came from a male donor with ankylosing spondylitis.

CDR3 sequence: CASGLAGEETQYF. CDR3 bases: TGTGCCAGTGGACTAGCGGGAGAAGAGACCCAGTACTTC. V is TRBV28 and J is TRBJ2-5; 13 positions agree with TRBD2. CDR3 length equals 13 residues. V was pared by 9 bases and J by 3 bases, with 1 base of the junction left unmatched. Per the germline V gene, CDR1 is MDHEN and CDR2 is SYDVKM.